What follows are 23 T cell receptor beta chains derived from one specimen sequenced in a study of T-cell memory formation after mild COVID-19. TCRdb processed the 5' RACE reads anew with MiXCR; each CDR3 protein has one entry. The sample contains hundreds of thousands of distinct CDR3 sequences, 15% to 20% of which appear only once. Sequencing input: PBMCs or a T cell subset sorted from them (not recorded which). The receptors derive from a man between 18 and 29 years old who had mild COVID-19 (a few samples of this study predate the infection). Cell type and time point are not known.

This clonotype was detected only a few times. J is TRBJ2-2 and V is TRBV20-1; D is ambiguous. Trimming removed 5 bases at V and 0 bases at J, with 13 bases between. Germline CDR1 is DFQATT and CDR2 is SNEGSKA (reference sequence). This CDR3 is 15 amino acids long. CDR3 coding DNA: TGCAGTGCTGGCTGGGGATACGCGAACACCGGGGAGCTGTTTTTT. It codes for CSAGWGYANTGELFF.

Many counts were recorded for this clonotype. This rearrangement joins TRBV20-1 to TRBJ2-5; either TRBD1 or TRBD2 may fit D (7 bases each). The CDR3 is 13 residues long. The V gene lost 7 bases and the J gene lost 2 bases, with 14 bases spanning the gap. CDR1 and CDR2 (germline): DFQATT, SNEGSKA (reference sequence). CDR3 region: CSGAGQNQETQYF. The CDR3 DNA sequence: TGCAGTGGAGCGGGACAGAATCAAGAGACCCAGTACTTC.

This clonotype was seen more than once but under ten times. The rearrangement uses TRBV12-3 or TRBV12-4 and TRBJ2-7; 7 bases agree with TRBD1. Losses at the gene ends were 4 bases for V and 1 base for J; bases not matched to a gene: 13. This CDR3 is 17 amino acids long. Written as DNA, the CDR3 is TGTGCCAGCAGTTCAGAATCAGGGGGTGAAGTGTCCTACGAGCAGTACGTC. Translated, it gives CASSSESGGEVSYEQYV.

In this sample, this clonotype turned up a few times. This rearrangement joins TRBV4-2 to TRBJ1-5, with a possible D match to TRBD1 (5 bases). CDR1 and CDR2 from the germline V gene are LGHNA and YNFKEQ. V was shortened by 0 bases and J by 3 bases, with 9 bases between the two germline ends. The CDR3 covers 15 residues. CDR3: CASSQDQGTNQPQHF. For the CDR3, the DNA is TGTGCCAGCAGCCAAGATCAAGGGACCAATCAGCCCCAGCATTTT.

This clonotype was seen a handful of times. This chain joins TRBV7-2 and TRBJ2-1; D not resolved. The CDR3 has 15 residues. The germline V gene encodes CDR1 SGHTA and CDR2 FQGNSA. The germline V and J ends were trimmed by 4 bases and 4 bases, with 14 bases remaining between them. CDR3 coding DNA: TGTGCCAGCAGCTCCAGCCGGCAGGAATACAATGAGCAGTTCTTC. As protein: CASSSSRQEYNEQFF.

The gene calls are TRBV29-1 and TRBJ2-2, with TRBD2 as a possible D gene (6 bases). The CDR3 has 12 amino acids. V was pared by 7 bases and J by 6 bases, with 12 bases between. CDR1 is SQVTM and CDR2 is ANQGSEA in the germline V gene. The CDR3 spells CSGSGGAGELFF. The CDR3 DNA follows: TGCAGCGGTTCCGGAGGGGCCGGGGAGCTGTTTTTT.

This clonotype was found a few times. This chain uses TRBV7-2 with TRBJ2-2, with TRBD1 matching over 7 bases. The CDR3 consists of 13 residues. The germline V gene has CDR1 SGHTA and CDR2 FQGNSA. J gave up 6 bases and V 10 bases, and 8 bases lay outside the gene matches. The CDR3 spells CANSRQGAGELFF. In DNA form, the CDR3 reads TGTGCCAACTCGAGACAGGGCGCCGGGGAGCTGTTTTTT.

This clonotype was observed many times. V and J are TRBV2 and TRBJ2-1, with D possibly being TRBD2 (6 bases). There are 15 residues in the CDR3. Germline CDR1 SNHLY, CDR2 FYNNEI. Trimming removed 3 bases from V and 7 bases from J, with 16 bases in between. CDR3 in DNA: TGTGCCAGCAGTGACATAGCGGTCGAGTTGAATGAGCAGTTCTTC. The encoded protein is CASSDIAVELNEQFF.

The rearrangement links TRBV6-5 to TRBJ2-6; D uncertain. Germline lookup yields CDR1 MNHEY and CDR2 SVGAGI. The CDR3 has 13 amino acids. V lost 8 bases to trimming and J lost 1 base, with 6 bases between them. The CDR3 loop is CASRASGANVLTF. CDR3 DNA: TGTGCCAGCCGGGCATCTGGGGCCAACGTCCTGACTTTC.

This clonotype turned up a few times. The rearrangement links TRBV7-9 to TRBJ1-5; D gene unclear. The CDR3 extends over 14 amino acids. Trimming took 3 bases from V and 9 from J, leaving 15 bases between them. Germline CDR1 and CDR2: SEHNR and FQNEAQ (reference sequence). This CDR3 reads CASSLGGPYGPQHF. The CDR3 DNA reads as TGTGCCAGCAGCTTGGGCGGACCCTATGGGCCCCAGCATTTT.

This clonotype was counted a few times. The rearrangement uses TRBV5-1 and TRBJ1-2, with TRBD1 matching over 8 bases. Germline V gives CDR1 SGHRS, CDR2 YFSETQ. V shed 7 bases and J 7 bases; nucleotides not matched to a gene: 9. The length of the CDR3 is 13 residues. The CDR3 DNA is TGCGCCAGCCAAGGACAGGGAAGGGGTGGCTACACCTTC. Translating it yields CASQGQGRGGYTF.

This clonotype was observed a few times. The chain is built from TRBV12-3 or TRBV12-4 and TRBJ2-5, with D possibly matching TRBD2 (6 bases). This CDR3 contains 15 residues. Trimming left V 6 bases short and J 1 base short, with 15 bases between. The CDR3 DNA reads TGTGCCAGCAGCCCCTTAGCCGGGGGCCAAGAGACCCAGTACTTC. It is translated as CASSPLAGGQETQYF.

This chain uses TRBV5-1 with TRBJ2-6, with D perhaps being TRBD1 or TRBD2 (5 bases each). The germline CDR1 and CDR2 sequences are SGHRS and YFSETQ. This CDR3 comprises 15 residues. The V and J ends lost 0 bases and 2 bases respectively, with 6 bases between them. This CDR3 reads CASSLGGTGANVLTF. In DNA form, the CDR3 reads TGCGCCAGCAGCTTGGGGGGGACTGGGGCCAACGTCCTGACTTTC.

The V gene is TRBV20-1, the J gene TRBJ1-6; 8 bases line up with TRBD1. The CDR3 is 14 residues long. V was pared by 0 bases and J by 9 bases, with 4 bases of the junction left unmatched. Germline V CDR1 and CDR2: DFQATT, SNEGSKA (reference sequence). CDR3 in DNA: TGCAGTGCTAGAGATTCAGGGGGCCGTTCACCCCTCCACTTT. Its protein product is CSARDSGGRSPLHF.

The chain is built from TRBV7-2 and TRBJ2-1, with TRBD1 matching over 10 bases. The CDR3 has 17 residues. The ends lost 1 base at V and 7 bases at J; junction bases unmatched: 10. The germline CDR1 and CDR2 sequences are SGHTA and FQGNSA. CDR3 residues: CASSLGRQGAHLNEQFF. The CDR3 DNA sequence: TGTGCCAGCAGCTTAGGAAGACAGGGGGCGCATTTAAATGAGCAGTTCTTC.

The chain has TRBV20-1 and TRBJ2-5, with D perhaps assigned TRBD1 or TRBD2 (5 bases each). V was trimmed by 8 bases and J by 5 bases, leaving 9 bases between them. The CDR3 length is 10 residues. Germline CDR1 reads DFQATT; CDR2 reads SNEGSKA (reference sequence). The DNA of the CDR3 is TGCAGTCCGAGGGGCGAGACCCAGTACTTC. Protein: CSPRGETQYF.

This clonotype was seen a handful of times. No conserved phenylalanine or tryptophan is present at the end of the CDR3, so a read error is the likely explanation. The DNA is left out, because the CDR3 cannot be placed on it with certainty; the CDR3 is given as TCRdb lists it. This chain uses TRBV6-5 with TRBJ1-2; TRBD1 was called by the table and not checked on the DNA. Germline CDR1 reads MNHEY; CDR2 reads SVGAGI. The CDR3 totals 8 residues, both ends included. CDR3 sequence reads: CASSFPEV.

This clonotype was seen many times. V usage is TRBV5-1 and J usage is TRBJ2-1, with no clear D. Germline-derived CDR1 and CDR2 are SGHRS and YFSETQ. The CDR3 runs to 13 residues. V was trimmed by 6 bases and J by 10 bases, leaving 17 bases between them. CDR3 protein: CASTQLSFGEQFF. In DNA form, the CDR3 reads TGCGCCAGCACCCAACTTAGCTTTGGGGAGCAGTTCTTC.

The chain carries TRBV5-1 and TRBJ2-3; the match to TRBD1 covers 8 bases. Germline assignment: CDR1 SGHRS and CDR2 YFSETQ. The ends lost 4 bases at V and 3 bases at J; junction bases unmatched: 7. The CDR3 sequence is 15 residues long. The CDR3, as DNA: TGCGCCAGCAGCCTTCGGACAGGGCAAACAGATACGCAGTATTTT. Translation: CASSLRTGQTDTQYF. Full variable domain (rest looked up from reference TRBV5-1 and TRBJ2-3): KAGVTQTPRYLIKTRGQQVTLSCSPISGHRSVSWYQQTPGQGLQFLFEYFSETQRNKGNFPGRFSGRQFSNSRSEMNVSTLELGDSALYLCASSLRTGQTDTQYFGPGTRLTVL.

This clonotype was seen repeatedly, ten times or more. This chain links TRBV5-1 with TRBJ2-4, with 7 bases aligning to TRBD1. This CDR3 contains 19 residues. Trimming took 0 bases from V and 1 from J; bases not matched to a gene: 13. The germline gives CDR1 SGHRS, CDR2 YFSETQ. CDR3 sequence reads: CASSLGFGDRVRAKNIQYF. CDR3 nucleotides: TGCGCCAGCAGCTTGGGCTTCGGAGACAGGGTTCGTGCCAAAAACATTCAGTACTTC.

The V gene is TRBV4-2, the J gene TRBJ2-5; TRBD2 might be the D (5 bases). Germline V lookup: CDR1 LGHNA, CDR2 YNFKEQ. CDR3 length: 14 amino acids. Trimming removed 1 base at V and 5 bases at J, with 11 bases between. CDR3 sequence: CASSQGDGKETQYF. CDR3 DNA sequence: TGTGCCAGCAGCCAAGGCGACGGGAAGGAGACCCAGTACTTC.

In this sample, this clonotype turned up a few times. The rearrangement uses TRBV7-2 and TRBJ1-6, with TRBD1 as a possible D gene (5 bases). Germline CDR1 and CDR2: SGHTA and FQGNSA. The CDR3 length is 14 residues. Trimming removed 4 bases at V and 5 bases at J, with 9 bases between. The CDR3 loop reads CASSSGTDNSPLHF. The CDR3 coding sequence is TGTGCCAGCAGCTCGGGGACGGATAATTCACCCCTCCACTTT.

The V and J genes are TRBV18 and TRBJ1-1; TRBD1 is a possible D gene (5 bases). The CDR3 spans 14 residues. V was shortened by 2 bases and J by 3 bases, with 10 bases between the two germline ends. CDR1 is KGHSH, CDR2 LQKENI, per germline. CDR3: CASSPWGEYTEAFF. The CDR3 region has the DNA TGTGCCAGCTCACCATGGGGGGAGTACACTGAAGCTTTCTTT.